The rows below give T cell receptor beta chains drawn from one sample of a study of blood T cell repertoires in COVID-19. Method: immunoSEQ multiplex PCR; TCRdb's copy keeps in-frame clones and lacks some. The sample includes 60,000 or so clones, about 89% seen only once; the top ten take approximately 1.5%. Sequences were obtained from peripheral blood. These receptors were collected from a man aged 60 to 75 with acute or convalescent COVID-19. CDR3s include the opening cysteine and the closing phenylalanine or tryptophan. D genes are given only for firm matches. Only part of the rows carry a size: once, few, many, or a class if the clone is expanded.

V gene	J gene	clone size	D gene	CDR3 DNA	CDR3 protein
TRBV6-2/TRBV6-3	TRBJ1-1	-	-	TGTGCCAGCAGTTACGGGGGGGGGACTGAAGCTTTCTTT	CASSYGGGTEAFF
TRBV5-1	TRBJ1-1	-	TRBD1	TGCGCCAGCAGCTCAACCGGGACAGGGGGCGGTAACACTGAAGCTTTCTTT	CASSSTGTGGGNTEAFF
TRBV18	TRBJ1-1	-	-	TGTGCCAGCTCACGTTTTTCCGCTGAAGCTTTCTTT	CASSRFSAEAFF
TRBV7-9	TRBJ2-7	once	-	TGTGCCAGCAGCTCCCCGACGGGCTACGAGCAGTACTTC	CASSSPTGYEQYF
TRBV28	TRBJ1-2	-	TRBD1	TGTGCCAGCAGTTTGGAGGGGGCTTGGTTTGGCTACACCTTC	CASSLEGAWFGYTF
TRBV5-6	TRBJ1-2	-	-	TGTGCCAGCAGCTTGACCCAGAGAGGAGGCTACACCTTC	CASSLTQRGGYTF
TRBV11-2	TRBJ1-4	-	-	TGTGCCAGCACTCCTACCCCACAGCCCTATGAAAAACTGTTTTTT	CASTPTPQPYEKLFF
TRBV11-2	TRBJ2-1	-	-	TGTGCCAGCACGACTGGTCGAAGCTCCTACAATGAGCAGTTCTTC	CASTTGRSSYNEQFF
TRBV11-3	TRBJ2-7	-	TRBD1	TGTGCCAGCAGCTTAGGGGGACAGGGGGCCGCCTACGAGCAGTACTTC	CASSLGGQGAAYEQYF
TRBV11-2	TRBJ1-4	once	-	TGTGCCAGCAGCTTAGATTGGGCGGGCCCCAATGAAAAACTGTTTTTT	CASSLDWAGPNEKLFF
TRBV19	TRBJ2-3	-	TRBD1	TGTGCCAGTAGTATTTCTAACGCCGGGACAGGAAGCACAGATACGCAGTATTTT	CASSISNAGTGSTDTQYF
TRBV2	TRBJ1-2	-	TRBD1	TGTGCCAGCAGTGAGAGACAGGGGAACAGCTACACCTTC	CASSERQGNSYTF
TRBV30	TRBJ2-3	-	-	TGTGCCTGGGCCTCCGGGGTAACCATTCAGTATTTT	CAWASGVTIQYF
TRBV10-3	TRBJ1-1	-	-	TGTGCCATCAGTGGGACAGAGAACACTGAAGCTTTCTTT	CAISGTENTEAFF
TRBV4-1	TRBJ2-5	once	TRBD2	TGCGCCAGCAGCCCGCAAAGGATGACTAGCGGGGGGCAAGAGACCCAGTACTTC	CASSPQRMTSGGQETQYF
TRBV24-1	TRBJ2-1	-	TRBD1	TGTGCCACCAGTAAGACAGGGCTTGAGCAGTTCTTC	CATSKTGLEQFF
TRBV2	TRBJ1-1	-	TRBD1	TGTGCCAGCATGATCGGACAGGGGTACACTGAAGCTTTCTTT	CASMIGQGYTEAFF
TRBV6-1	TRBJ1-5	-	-	TGTGCCAGCAGTGACAGCGAGTATCAGCCCCAGCATTTT	CASSDSEYQPQHF
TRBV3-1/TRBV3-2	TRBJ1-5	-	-	TGTGCCAGCAGCTCGGGGAGGGGAGGGAGTCAGCCCCAGCATTTT	CASSSGRGGSQPQHF
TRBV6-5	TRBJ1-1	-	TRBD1	TGTGCCAGCAGTTCGACAGGGGGCACTGAAGCTTTCTTT	CASSSTGGTEAFF
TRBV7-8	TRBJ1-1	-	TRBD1	TGTGCCAGCAGCTTAGCGAGACAGGGTTCAGCTTTCTTT	CASSLARQGSAFF
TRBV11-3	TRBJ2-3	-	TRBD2	TGTGCCAGCAGCTTAGGCCCTAGCGGGTCCCTCACAGATACGCAGTATTTT	CASSLGPSGSLTDTQYF
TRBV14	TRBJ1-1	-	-	TGTGCCAGCAGCCAAGTATCGAACACTGAAGCTTTCTTT	CASSQVSNTEAFF
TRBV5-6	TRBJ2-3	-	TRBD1	TGTGCCAGCAGCTTTCAGGGGGCTTGGACAGATACGCAGTATTTT	CASSFQGAWTDTQYF
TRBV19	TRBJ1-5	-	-	TGTGCCACCCGCCGGGGACAATACCAGCCCCAGCATTTT	CATRRGQYQPQHF
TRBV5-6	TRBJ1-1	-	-	TGTGCCAGCAGCTTGGCCGTACAATCTGAAGCTTTCTTT	CASSLAVQSEAFF
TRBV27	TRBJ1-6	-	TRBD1	TGTGCCAGCAGTTCGACAGGGAAGAGAGCACCCCTCCACTTT	CASSSTGKRAPLHF
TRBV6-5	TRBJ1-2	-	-	TGTGCCAGCAGTTCCCCGGGACAATTCCTGTACACCTTC	CASSSPGQFLYTF
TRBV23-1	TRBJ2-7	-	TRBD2	TGCGCCAGCAGTCCATCGAAATCCGGGACTAGCGGGGGGTACAAATCCTACGAGCAGTACTTC	CASSPSKSGTSGGYKSYEQYF
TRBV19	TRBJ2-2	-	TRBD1	TGTGCCAGTAGTATAATAGGGGGCGCCGGCACCGGGGAGCTGTTTTTT	CASSIIGGAGTGELFF
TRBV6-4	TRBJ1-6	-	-	TGTGCCAGCAGTGCCTCAATTGGGAGCCCGGGTTCACCCCTCCACTTT	CASSASIGSPGSPLHF
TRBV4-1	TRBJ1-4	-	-	TGCGCCAGCAGCCAAGATGGGAGGATAGGAAATGAAAAACTGTTTTTT	CASSQDGRIGNEKLFF
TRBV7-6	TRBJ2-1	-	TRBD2	TGTGCCAGCAGTGCTAGCGGGGGGATAGACAATGAGCAGTTCTTC	CASSASGGIDNEQFF
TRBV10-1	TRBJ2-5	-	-	TGCGCCAGCAGTGGAAAGCCGGGACAAGGGACCAGGGAGACCCAGTACTTC	CASSGKPGQGTRETQYF
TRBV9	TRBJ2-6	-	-	TGTGCCAGTCGACACTCTGGGGCCAACGTCCTGACTTTC	CASRHSGANVLTF
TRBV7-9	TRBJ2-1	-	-	TGTGCCAGCAGCTTAGCCGGGGAACGGAATGAGCAGTTCTTC	CASSLAGERNEQFF